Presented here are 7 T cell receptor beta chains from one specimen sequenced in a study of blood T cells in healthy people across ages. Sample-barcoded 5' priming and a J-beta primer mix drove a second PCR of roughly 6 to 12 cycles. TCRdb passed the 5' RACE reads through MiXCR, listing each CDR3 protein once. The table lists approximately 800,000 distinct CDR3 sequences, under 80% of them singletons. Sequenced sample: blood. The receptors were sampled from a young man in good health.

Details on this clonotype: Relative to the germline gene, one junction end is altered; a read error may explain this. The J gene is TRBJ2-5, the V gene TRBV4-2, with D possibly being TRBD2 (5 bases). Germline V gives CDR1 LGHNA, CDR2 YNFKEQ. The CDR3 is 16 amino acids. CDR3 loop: CATSQGGGGPQETQYF. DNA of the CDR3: TGTGCCACCAGCCAAGGAGGTGGCGGGCCCCAAGAGACCCAGTACTTC.

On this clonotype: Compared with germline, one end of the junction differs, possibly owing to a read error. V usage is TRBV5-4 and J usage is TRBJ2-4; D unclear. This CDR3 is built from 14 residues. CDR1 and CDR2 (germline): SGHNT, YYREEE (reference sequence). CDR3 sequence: CASSFVTAKNIQYF. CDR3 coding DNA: TGTGCCAGCAGCTTCGTCACAGCCAAGAACATTCAGTACTTC.

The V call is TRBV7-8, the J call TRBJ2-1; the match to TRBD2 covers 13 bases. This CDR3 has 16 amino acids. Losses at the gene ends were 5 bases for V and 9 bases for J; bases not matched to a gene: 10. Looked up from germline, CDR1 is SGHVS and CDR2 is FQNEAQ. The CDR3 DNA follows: TGTGCCAGCAGCCGGAGCACTAGCGGGGGGGCTATTGAGCAGTTCTTC. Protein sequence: CASSRSTSGGAIEQFF.

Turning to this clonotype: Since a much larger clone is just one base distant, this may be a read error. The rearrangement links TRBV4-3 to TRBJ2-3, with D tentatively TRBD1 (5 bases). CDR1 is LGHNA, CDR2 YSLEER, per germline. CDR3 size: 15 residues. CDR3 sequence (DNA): TGCGCCATCAGCCAAGAAGAGGCAGGGATGGATACGCAGTATTTT. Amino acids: CAISQEEAGMDTQYF.

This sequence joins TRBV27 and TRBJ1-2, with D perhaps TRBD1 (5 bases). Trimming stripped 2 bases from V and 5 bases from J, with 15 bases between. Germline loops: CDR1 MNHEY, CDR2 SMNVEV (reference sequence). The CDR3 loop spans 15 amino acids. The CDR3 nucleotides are TGTGCCAGCAGTTTACAGGGACGACATTATTATGGCTACACCTTC. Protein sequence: CASSLQGRHYYGYTF.

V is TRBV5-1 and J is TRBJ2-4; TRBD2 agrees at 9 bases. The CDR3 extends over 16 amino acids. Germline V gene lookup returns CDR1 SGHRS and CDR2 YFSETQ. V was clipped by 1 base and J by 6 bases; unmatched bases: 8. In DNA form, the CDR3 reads TGCGCCAGCAGCTTGTCCCCTAGCGGGGAGGGAAACATTCAGTACTTC. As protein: CASSLSPSGEGNIQYF.

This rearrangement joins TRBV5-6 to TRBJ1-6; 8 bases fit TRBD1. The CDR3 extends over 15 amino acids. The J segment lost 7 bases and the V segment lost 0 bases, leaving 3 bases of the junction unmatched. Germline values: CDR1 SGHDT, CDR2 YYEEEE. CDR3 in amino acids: CASSLGQGLNSPLHF. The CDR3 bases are TGTGCCAGCAGCTTGGGACAGGGGTTGAATTCACCCCTCCACTTT.